Below, 4 T cell receptor beta chains from the same sample are listed, as sequenced in a study of blood T cell repertoires in COVID-19. This table comes from immunoSEQ multiplex PCR, and its TCRdb copy is limited to in-frame clones, with some not included. The sample yields over 60,000 clones, roughly nine tenths seen once. The sample comprised peripheral blood. The receptors stem from a man older than 75 with acute or convalescent COVID-19.

This clone was recorded only once. For the CDR3, the DNA is TGCGCCAGCAGCTCATCCCGGGACAGCCTTAGTTATGGCTACACCTTC. It codes for CASSSSRDSLSYGYTF. The rearrangement joins TRBV4-1 to TRBJ1-2; 7 nucleotides match TRBD1. CDR3 size: 16 residues. Germline lookup yields CDR1 MGHRA and CDR2 YSYEKL. Trimming removed 5 bases from V and 5 bases from J; junction bases left unmatched: 14.

The chain combines TRBV5-4 with TRBJ2-1, with D possibly matching TRBD2 (6 bases). V lost 4 bases and J 4 bases, leaving 15 bases between the germline ends. This CDR3 region has 15 residues. Germline V gives CDR1 SGHNT, CDR2 YYREEE (reference sequence). CDR3 nucleotide sequence: TGTGCCAGCAGCCCTAGCGCGAAGAGATACAATGAGCAGTTCTTC. Translated: CASSPSAKRYNEQFF.

A note on this clone: The same CDR3 arises from other DNA sequences in this sample as well. This rearrangement joins TRBV7-9 to TRBJ1-1; no reliable D call. V was shortened by 3 bases and J by 2 bases, with 4 bases between the two germline ends. The CDR3 runs to 12 residues. CDR1 and CDR2 from the germline V gene are SEHNR and FQNEAQ (reference sequence). The DNA for the CDR3 is TGTGCCAGCAGCTTGTTAAACACTGAAGCTTTCTTT. This encodes CASSLLNTEAFF.

This chain uses TRBV11-3 with TRBJ2-2; 7 positions agree with TRBD1. This CDR3 is built from 16 residues. Per germline, CDR1 SGHNT and CDR2 YENEEA. The V gene end was trimmed by 0 bases and the J gene end by 0 bases; junction bases not matched to a gene: 1. CDR3: CASSLDQGANTGELFF. In nucleotides, the CDR3 is TGTGCCAGCAGCTTAGATCAGGGGGCGAACACCGGGGAGCTGTTTTTT.